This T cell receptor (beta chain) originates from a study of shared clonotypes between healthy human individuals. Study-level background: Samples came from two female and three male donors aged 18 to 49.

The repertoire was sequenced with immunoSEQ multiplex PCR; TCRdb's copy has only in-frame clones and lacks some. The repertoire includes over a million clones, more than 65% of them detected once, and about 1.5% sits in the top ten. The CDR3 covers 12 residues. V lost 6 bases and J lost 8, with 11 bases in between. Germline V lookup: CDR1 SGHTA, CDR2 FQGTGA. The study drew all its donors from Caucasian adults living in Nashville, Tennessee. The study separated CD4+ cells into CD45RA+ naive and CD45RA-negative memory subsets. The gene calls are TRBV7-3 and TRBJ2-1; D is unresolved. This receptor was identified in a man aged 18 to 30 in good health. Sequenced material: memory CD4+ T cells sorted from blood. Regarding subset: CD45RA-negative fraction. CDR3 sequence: CASSSNPHEQFF. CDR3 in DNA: TGTGCCAGCAGTTCAAATCCGCATGAGCAGTTCTTC.